This T cell receptor (beta chain) was sequenced during a study of cytomegalovirus exposure and HLA in healthy donors. Overall study: The roughly 100 million unique TCR beta sequences, from some 170 million T cells, were found by an earlier analysis.

Samples came from healthy bone marrow donors. To note about this clone: Its specificity is not known.

This CDR3 region has 14 residues. V was trimmed by 1 base and J by 5 bases, leaving 6 bases between them. Germline CDR1 reads WNHNN; CDR2 reads SYGVQD (reference sequence). The PCR used 60 Vbeta and 13 Jbeta primers. Assay: immunoSEQ multiplex PCR; the TCRdb copy retains only in-frame clones and omits some. Among 95,000 to 150,000 clones listed, about two thirds were seen once. Study observations and caveats: Later on, analysis showed that most CMV-associated TCR beta chains appeared to be HLA-restricted. There were several of the most significant clusters that appeared linked to common viral pathogens in a later analysis.

Sequencing was performed on PBMCs. The chain uses TRBV10-1 and TRBJ1-6; D may be TRBD1 (5 bases). The TCR originated in a man aged 30 to 39 in good health and CMV-seronegative. The CDR3 coding sequence is TGCGCCAGCAGTGAGTACAGGAATAATTCACCCCTCCACTTT. This translates into CASSEYRNNSPLHF.